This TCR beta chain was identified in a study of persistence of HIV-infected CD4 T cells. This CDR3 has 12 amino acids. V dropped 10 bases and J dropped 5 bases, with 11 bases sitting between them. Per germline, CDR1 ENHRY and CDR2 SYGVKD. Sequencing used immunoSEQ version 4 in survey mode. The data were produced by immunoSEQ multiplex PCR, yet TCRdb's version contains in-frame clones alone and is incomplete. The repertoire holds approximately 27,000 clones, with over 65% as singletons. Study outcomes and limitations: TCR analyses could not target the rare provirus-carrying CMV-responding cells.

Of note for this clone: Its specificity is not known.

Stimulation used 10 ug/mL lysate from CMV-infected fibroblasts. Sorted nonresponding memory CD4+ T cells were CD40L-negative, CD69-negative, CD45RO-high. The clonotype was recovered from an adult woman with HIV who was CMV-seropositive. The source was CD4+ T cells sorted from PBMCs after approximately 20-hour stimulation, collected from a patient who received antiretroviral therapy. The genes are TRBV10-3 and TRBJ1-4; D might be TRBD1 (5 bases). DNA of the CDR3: TGTGCCACCCGGGGCTCAAATGAAAAACTGTTTTTT. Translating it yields CATRGSNEKLFF.